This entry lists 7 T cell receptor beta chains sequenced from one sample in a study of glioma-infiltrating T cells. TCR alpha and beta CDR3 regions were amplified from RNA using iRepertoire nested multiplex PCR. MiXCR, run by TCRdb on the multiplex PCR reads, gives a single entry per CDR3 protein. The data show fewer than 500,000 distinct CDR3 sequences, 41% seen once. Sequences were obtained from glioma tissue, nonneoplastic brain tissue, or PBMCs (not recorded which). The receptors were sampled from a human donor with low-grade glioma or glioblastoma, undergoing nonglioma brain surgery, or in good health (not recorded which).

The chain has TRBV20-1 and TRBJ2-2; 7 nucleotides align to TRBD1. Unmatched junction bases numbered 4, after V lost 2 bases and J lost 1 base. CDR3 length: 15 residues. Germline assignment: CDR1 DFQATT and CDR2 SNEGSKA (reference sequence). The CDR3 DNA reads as TGCAGTGCTAGAAGGGGGCAGGTGAACACCGGGGAGCTGTTTTTT. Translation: CSARRGQVNTGELFF.

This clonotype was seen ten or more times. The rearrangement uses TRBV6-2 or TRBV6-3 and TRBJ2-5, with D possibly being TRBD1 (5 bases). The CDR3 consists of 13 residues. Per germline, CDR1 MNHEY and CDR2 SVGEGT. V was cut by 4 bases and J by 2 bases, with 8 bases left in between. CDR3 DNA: TGTGCCAGCAGTTCGAGGACACAAGAGACCCAGTACTTC. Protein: CASSSRTQETQYF.

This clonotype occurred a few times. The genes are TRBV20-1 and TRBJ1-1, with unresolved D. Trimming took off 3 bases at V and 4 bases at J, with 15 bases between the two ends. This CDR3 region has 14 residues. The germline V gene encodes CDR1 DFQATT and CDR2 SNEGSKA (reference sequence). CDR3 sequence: CSASPVSGRTEAFF. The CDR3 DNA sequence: TGCAGTGCTAGCCCCGTCTCGGGTCGCACTGAAGCTTTCTTT.

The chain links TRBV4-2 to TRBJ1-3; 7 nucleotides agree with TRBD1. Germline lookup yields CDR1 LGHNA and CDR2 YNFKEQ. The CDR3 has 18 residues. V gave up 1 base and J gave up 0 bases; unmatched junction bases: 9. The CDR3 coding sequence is TGTGCCAGCAGCCAAGGAGTTTTACAGGGGTACTCTGGAAACACCATATATTTT. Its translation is CASSQGVLQGYSGNTIYF.

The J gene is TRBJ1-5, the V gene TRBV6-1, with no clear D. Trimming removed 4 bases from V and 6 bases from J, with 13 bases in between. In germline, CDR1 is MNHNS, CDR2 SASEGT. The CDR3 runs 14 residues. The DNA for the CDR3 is TGTGCCAGCAGTGTGGGCGGTCCCCGTCAGCCCCAGCATTTT. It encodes CASSVGGPRQPQHF.

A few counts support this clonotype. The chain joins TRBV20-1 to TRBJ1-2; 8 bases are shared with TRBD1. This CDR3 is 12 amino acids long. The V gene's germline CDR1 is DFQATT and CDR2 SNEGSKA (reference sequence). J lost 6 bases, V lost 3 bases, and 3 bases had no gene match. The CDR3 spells CSASRGRNGYTF. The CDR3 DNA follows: TGCAGTGCTAGCAGGGGGCGGAATGGCTACACCTTC.

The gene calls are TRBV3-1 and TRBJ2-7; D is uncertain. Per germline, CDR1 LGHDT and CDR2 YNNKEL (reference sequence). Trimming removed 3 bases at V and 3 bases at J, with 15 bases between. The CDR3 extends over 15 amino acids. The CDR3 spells CASSHGPTSFYEQYF. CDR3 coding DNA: TGTGCCAGCAGCCACGGACCGACGAGTTTCTACGAGCAGTACTTC.